These 28 T cell receptor beta chains originate from one sample sequenced in a study of T cells after yellow fever vaccination. TCRdb used MiXCR to reprocess the 5' RACE reads, holding one entry per CDR3 protein. This sample has about 340,000 distinct CDR3 sequences, with about 12% found just once. The source was CD4+ T cells sorted from PBMCs, collected 15 days after the yellow fever booster vaccination. The receptors stem from a man aged 18 to 30 who received the YFV17D yellow fever vaccine.

The chain is built from TRBV15 and TRBJ1-5; D uncertain. The length of the CDR3 is 13 residues. V gave up 0 bases and J gave up 7 bases, with 7 bases separating them. Germline assignment: CDR1 LNHNV and CDR2 YYDKDF (reference sequence). DNA for the CDR3: TGTGCCACCAGCAGAGACCTTTTACAGCCCCAGCATTTT. Amino acids: CATSRDLLQPQHF. Looking up the rest from reference TRBV15 and TRBJ1-5 gives the full variable domain: DAMVIQNPRYQVTQFGKPVTLSCSQTLNHNVMYWYQQKSSQAPKLLFHYYDKDFNNEADTPDNFQSRRPNTSFCFLDIRSPGLGDTAMYLCATSRDLLQPQHFGDGTRLSIL.

The chain carries TRBV10-3 and TRBJ2-3; tentative D call: TRBD2 (5 bases). The germline V gene encodes CDR1 ENHRY and CDR2 SYGVKD. The CDR3 runs 16 residues. Trimming shortened V by 2 bases and J by 4 bases, and 16 bases separated the two germline ends. The CDR3 reads CAISERAARGSDTQYF. The CDR3 coding sequence is TGTGCCATCAGTGAGAGGGCCGCCCGAGGGTCAGATACGCAGTATTTT.

This clonotype has a handful of counts. CDR3 in amino acids: CASSYTDRNTEAFF. CDR3 bases: TGTGCCAGCAGTTACACGGACAGGAACACTGAAGCTTTCTTT. The rearrangement uses TRBV6-2 or TRBV6-3 and TRBJ1-1; a possible D gene is TRBD1 (6 bases). The ends were cut back, 2 bases at V and 1 base at J, with 8 bases in the middle. The germline V gene has CDR1 MNHEY and CDR2 SVGEGT. The CDR3 is 14 amino acids.

The CDR3 region is CASSGLTSIGELFF. As DNA, the CDR3 is TGTGCCAGCAGTGGCCTAACTAGTATCGGGGAGCTGTTTTTT. J is TRBJ2-2 and V is TRBV6-1, with TRBD2 as a possible D gene (5 bases). The CDR3 runs to 14 residues. Germline loops: CDR1 MNHNS, CDR2 SASEGT. Trimming took off 4 bases at V and 7 bases at J, with 13 bases between the two ends.

This clonotype was found a few times. This chain joins TRBV9 and TRBJ2-5; D perhaps matches TRBD2 (6 bases). The germline V and J ends were trimmed by 3 bases and 5 bases, with 14 bases remaining between them. CDR1 and CDR2 (germline): SGDLS, YYNGEE. This CDR3 has 14 residues. The CDR3 reads CASSARDFGETQYF. Written as DNA, the CDR3 is TGTGCCAGCAGCGCGCGGGACTTCGGGGAGACCCAGTACTTC.

CDR3 sequence: CASSGPLSGNTIYF. CDR3 coding DNA: TGTGCCAGCAGTGGACCGCTCTCTGGAAACACCATATATTTT. The chain is built from TRBV2 and TRBJ1-3; D gene uncertain. The V end was cut by 4 bases, the J end by 0 bases, with 7 bases between. Germline V gene data show CDR1 as SNHLY and CDR2 as FYNNEI. The CDR3 is 14 residues long.

J is TRBJ1-2 and V is TRBV6-5; no firm D call. The CDR3 extends over 14 amino acids. CDR1 is MNHEY, CDR2 SVGAGI, per germline. The ends were cut back, 6 bases at V and 2 bases at J, with 13 bases in the middle. The CDR3 spells CASSHPDRNYGYTF. The CDR3 region has the DNA TGTGCCAGCAGCCACCCGGACCGGAACTATGGCTACACCTTC.

This clonotype occurred a few times. The V gene is TRBV28, the J gene TRBJ2-7, with 7 bases fitting TRBD1. The CDR3 loop spans 15 amino acids. J lost 0 bases, V lost 3 bases, and 5 bases had no gene match. In germline, CDR1 is MDHEN, CDR2 SYDVKM. CDR3 coding DNA: TGTGCCAGCAGTTTGGGGGACAGTAGCTCCTACGAGCAGTACGTC. This encodes CASSLGDSSSYEQYV.

Note on this clonotype: A read error may produce the germline difference seen at one junction end. This chain links TRBV18 with TRBJ2-4; 7 positions match TRBD1. CDR1 KGHSH and CDR2 LQKENI come from the germline V gene. This CDR3 contains 16 residues. CDR3: CASSPGQALSKNIRYF. The CDR3 DNA is TGTGCCAGCTCACCAGGACAGGCTCTGTCCAAAAACATTCGGTACTTC.

Many counts were recorded for this clonotype. The chain is built from TRBV7-2 and TRBJ2-7; TRBD1 matches at 9 bases. This CDR3 has 14 amino acids. Germline CDR1 SGHTA, CDR2 FQGNSA. V shed 4 bases and J 3 bases; nucleotides not matched to a gene: 4. DNA for the CDR3: TGTGCCAGCAGCTCACCGGGACAGGGCTACGAGCAGTACTTC. Encoded protein: CASSSPGQGYEQYF.

V usage is TRBV7-2 and J usage is TRBJ2-7; 9 bases agree with TRBD2. J was trimmed by 6 bases and V by 5 bases; bases with no gene match: 11. The CDR3 is made up of 15 amino acids. CDR1 is SGHTA, CDR2 FQGNSA, per germline. CDR3 in amino acids: CASSETGTSLAEQYF. CDR3 sequence (DNA): TGTGCCAGCAGCGAGACCGGGACTAGCTTAGCCGAGCAGTACTTC.

This CDR3 reads CSARSRGEQFF. CDR3 bases: TGCAGTGCTAGGTCGAGGGGTGAGCAGTTCTTC. The chain is built from TRBV20-1 and TRBJ2-1, with D tentatively TRBD1 or TRBD2 (5 bases each). Germline CDR1 DFQATT, CDR2 SNEGSKA (reference sequence). Trimming removed 3 bases from V and 9 bases from J, with 9 bases in between. The CDR3 loop spans 11 amino acids.

This clonotype was recorded a few times. This sequence joins TRBV2 and TRBJ2-2; D possibly uses TRBD1 or TRBD2 (6 bases each). The CDR3 has 17 residues. CDR1 and CDR2 from the germline V gene are SNHLY and FYNNEI. The germline V and J ends were trimmed by 6 bases and 4 bases, with 21 bases remaining between them. The CDR3 DNA reads as TGTGCCAGCAGGGCAGCACAGGGACTGGGGGGCACCGGGGAGCTGTTTTTT. Protein: CASRAAQGLGGTGELFF.

This clonotype appeared a few times. The rearrangement links TRBV12-5 to TRBJ1-5; no firm D call. The V end lost 0 bases, the J end lost 6 bases, and 9 bases lay between the germline ends. CDR1 LGHNT and CDR2 FRNRAP come from the germline V gene. This CDR3 comprises 14 residues. DNA for the CDR3: TGTGCTAGTGGTTTGGTCTTCTGTCTTCAGCCCCAGCATTTT. It yields the protein CASGLVFCLQPQHF.

In this sample, this clonotype turned up a few times. The rearrangement uses TRBV3-1 and TRBJ1-2, with TRBD1 as a possible D gene (6 bases). Per the germline V gene, CDR1 is LGHDT and CDR2 is YNNKEL (reference sequence). The CDR3 runs 16 residues. V was shortened by 1 base and J by 7 bases, with 19 bases between the two germline ends. The CDR3 DNA is TGTGCCAGCAGCCAAGTTTACCGAGGGGGTTTGAGTGGCTACACCTTC. Translated, it gives CASSQVYRGGLSGYTF.

The sample holds a few counts of this clonotype. J is TRBJ1-2 and V is TRBV20-1; D remains unclear. Germline CDR1 reads DFQATT; CDR2 reads SNEGSKA (reference sequence). This CDR3 has 13 residues. V was clipped by 4 bases and J by 6 bases, with 15 bases between them. The CDR3 DNA reads as TGCAGTGCTACCCGGCTCTTAGGGCATGGCTACACCTTC. Its protein product is CSATRLLGHGYTF.

This chain connects TRBV30 to TRBJ1-2, with 9 bases lining up with TRBD1. Germline V gene data show CDR1 as GTSNPN and CDR2 as SVGIG (reference sequence). After removal of 3 bases from V and 4 bases from J, the junction contained 6 bases not matched to a gene. The length of the CDR3 is 14 residues. The CDR3 nucleotides read TGTGCCTGGAGGGAAACAGGGGGCGGCTATGGCTACACCTTC. Its protein product is CAWRETGGGYGYTF.

Only a few counts were recorded for this clonotype. The chain recombines TRBV4-1 with TRBJ2-4, with TRBD2 identical over 10 bases. This CDR3 has 18 residues. The V and J ends lost 1 base and 0 bases, in that order; junction bases with no gene match: 6. CDR1 and CDR2 from the germline V gene are MGHRA and YSYEKL. The CDR3 DNA reads TGCGCCAGCAGCCAAGGGGTAGCGGGGGGCTTAGCCAAAAACATTCAGTACTTC. Encoded protein: CASSQGVAGGLAKNIQYF.

This chain links TRBV18 with TRBJ1-6; D is unresolved. With 2 bases removed from V and 8 bases from J, the gap between germline ends came to 16 bases. Germline CDR1 reads KGHSH; CDR2 reads LQKENI. There are 16 residues in the CDR3. CDR3 coding DNA: TGTGCCAGCTCACCATTAGGATGGGGAATTGATTCACCCCTCCACTTT. Encoded protein: CASSPLGWGIDSPLHF.

The gene calls are TRBV11-2 and TRBJ2-4; D gene ambiguous. CDR1 and CDR2 (germline): SGHAT, FQNNGV. The CDR3 runs to 18 residues. V shed 2 bases and J shed 3 bases, with 20 bases lying between them. The CDR3 spells CASSLQVGRGALKNIQYF. In DNA form, the CDR3 reads TGTGCCAGCAGCTTACAGGTTGGGCGCGGAGCCCTCAAAAACATTCAGTACTTC.

This clonotype was counted a few times. The rearrangement uses TRBV18 and TRBJ2-2; either TRBD1 or TRBD2 may fit D (5 bases each). Germline V gene data show CDR1 as KGHSH and CDR2 as LQKENI. The CDR3 contains 16 residues. V lost 2 bases, J lost 6 bases, and 16 bases lay in between. This chain's CDR3 is CASSPTTGTAAGELFF. The CDR3 region has the DNA TGTGCCAGCTCACCAACTACCGGGACGGCGGCCGGGGAGCTGTTTTTT.

This chain uses TRBV5-1 with TRBJ1-2; D is ambiguous. CDR3 length: 14 residues. CDR1 SGHRS and CDR2 YFSETQ come from the germline V gene. Trimming took 0 bases from V and 0 from J, leaving 6 bases between them. CDR3 sequence reads: CASSLDTPNYGYTF. In DNA form, the CDR3 reads TGCGCCAGCAGCTTGGACACCCCTAACTATGGCTACACCTTC.

This clonotype appeared a few times. The chain uses TRBV6-6 and TRBJ2-7; perhaps TRBD1 as D (6 bases). Trimming removed 0 bases from V and 6 bases from J, with 15 bases in between. The length of the CDR3 is 15 residues. Germline V gene sequence: CDR1 MNHNY, CDR2 SVGAGI (reference sequence). CDR3 in DNA: TGTGCCAGCAGTTACTCATCTGCAGAAGGGGGCGAGCAGTACGTC. Residues: CASSYSSAEGGEQYV.

J is TRBJ2-3 and V is TRBV18; 7 bases align to TRBD2. V lost 0 bases, J lost 0 bases, and 6 bases stayed unmatched. CDR1 and CDR2 (germline): KGHSH, LQKENI. The CDR3 length is 17 residues. This CDR3 reads CASSPPASGVSTDTQYF. CDR3 nucleotides: TGTGCCAGCTCACCACCGGCGAGCGGGGTTAGCACAGATACGCAGTATTTT.

J is TRBJ2-5 and V is TRBV7-2; 8 bases map to TRBD2. CDR3 size: 16 residues. V shed 3 bases and J 2 bases; nucleotides not matched to a gene: 8. Germline V gene data show CDR1 as SGHTA and CDR2 as FQGNSA. The CDR3 here is CASSLIGIAGQETQYF. Here the CDR3 DNA reads TGTGCCAGCAGCTTGATCGGGATAGCGGGGCAAGAGACCCAGTACTTC. Filled out from reference TRBV7-2 and TRBJ2-5, the complete variable domain reads GAGVSQSPSNKVTEKGKDVELRCDPISGHTALYWYRQSLGQGLEFLIYFQGNSAPDKSGLPSDRFSAERTGGSVSTLTIQRTQQEDSAVYLCASSLIGIAGQETQYFGPGTRLLVL.

The chain carries TRBV20-1 and TRBJ2-7; D ambiguous. CDR1 is DFQATT and CDR2 is SNEGSKA in the germline V gene (reference sequence). Trimming pared 0 bases from V and 6 bases from J, leaving 9 bases between. The CDR3 consists of 12 residues. The CDR3 DNA reads TGCAGTGCTAGAGATCAGGTCGCCGAGCAGTACTTC. Its protein product is CSARDQVAEQYF.

The table lists this clonotype with a few counts. This chain joins TRBV6-5 and TRBJ2-3; TRBD2 is a possible D gene (5 bases). The CDR3 runs 14 residues. Trimming stripped 4 bases from V and 6 bases from J, with 14 bases between. Germline lookup yields CDR1 MNHEY and CDR2 SVGAGI. CDR3 sequence: CASSSEAELDTQYF. Written as DNA, the CDR3 is TGTGCCAGCAGTTCGGAAGCGGAACTGGATACGCAGTATTTT.

This clonotype has a handful of counts. The chain recombines TRBV7-2 with TRBJ1-5; D uncertain. The CDR3 totals 15 residues. Between the trimmed V and J ends, which lost 2 bases and 0 bases, there was a span of 8 bases. The germline V gene encodes CDR1 SGHTA and CDR2 FQGNSA. This CDR3 is CASSLIGVSNQPQHF. The CDR3 coding sequence is TGTGCCAGCAGCTTAATCGGAGTTAGCAATCAGCCCCAGCATTTT.